The sequence of this T cell receptor (beta chain) was determined in a study of shared clonotypes between healthy human individuals. Study findings and constraints: When naive CD4 clonotypes were compared across a few donors, 4% to 6.5% were shared.

TCRdb's table, derived via immunoSEQ multiplex PCR, lists solely in-frame clones and lacks some. The sample consists of roughly 120,000 clones, 55% to 80% of them appearing once. Ten or more counts support this clone. Its antigen is as yet unknown. This receptor was obtained from a woman between 25 and 40 years old in good health. The material sequenced was memory CD8+ T cells sorted from blood. Subset in this sample: CD45RO+ cells pooled with CCR7-negative TemRA cells.

CDR3 sequence (DNA): TGTGCCAGCAGTGGGGCACCTCCAGGGAAAGGAAACACCATATATTTT. Its protein is CASSGAPPGKGNTIYF. This rearrangement joins TRBV25-1 to TRBJ1-3; maybe TRBD1 (5 bases). V lost 4 bases and J 4 bases, leaving 17 bases between the germline ends. Germline V gene lookup returns CDR1 MGHDK and CDR2 SYGVNS. The CDR3 is made up of 16 amino acids.